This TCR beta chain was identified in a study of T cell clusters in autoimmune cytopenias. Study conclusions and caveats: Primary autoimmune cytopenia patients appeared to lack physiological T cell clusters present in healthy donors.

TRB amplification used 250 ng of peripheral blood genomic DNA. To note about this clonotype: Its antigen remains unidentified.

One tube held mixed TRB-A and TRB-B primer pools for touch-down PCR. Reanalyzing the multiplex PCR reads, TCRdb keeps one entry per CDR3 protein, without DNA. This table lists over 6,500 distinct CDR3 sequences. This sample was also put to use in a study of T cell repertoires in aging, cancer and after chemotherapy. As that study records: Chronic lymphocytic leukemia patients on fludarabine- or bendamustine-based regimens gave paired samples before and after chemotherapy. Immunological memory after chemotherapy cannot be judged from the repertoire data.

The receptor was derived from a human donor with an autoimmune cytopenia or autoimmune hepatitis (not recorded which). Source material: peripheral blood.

The CDR3 is CASSFAGTNTEAFF. The chain is built from TRBV5-6 and TRBJ1-1; TCRdb gives TRBD1 as the D gene, but with no DNA this cannot be confirmed. This CDR3 region has 14 residues. The germline gives CDR1 SGHDT, CDR2 YYEEEE.